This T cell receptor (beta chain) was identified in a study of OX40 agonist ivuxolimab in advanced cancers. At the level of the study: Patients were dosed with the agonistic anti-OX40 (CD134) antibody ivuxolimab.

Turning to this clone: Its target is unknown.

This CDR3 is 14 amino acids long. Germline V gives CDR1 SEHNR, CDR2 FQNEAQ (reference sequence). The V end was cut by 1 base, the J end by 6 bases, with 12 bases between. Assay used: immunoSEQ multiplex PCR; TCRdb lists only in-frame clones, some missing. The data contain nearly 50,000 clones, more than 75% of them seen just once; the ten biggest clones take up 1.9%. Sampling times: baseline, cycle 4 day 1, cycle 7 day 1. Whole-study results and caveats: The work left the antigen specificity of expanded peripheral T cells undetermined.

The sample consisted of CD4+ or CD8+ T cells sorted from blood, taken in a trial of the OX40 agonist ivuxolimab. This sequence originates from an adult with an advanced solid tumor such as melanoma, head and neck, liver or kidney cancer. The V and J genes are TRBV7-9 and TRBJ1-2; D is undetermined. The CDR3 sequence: CASSLVSVEDGYTF. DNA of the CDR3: TGTGCCAGCAGCTTAGTGTCCGTAGAAGATGGCTACACCTTC.